Listed below are T cell receptor beta chains from one sample, sequenced in a study of cytomegalovirus exposure and HLA in healthy donors. Clones were sequenced by immunoSEQ multiplex PCR, and TCRdb holds only the in-frame ones, with some missing. The sample records around 200,000 clones, 70% to 80% being singletons. Source material: PBMCs. These receptors originate from a woman aged 50 to 60 in good health and CMV-seronegative. CDR3s include the opening cysteine and the closing phenylalanine or tryptophan. A D gene is named only where the DNA matches it firmly. Not every row has a clone size; where given, it reads once, few, many or a size class.

abundance: -
j_gene: TRBJ1-1
v_gene: TRBV6-6
d_gene: TRBD1
CDR3aa: CASSTTGGGNTEAFF
CDR3nt: TGTGCCAGCAGCACCACAGGGGGGGGCAACACTGAAGCTTTCTTT

abundance: -
j_gene: TRBJ2-2
v_gene: TRBV7-7
d_gene: -
CDR3aa: CASSQIGGRNGELFF
CDR3nt: TGTGCTAGCAGTCAAATCGGGGGAAGAAACGGGGAGCTGTTTTTT

abundance: -
j_gene: TRBJ2-1
v_gene: TRBV7-2
d_gene: TRBD1
CDR3aa: CASSPHVQGRNEQFF
CDR3nt: TGTGCCAGCAGCCCTCACGTACAGGGGAGAAATGAGCAGTTCTTC

abundance: -
j_gene: TRBJ2-2
v_gene: TRBV19
d_gene: -
CDR3aa: CASSTPGRNTGELFF
CDR3nt: TGTGCCAGTAGTACACCGGGAAGGAACACCGGGGAGCTGTTTTTT

abundance: -
j_gene: TRBJ1-2
v_gene: TRBV19
d_gene: -
CDR3aa: CASSTTPEGGYTF
CDR3nt: TGTGCCAGTAGTACGACCCCGGAGGGCGGCTACACCTTC

abundance: once
j_gene: TRBJ2-3
v_gene: TRBV12-1
d_gene: -
CDR3aa: CASSAGLAGEDTQYF
CDR3nt: TGTGCCAGCAGCGCCGGACTAGCGGGAGAAGATACGCAGTATTTT

abundance: -
j_gene: TRBJ1-5
v_gene: TRBV6-5
d_gene: -
CDR3aa: CASRARVLSSQHF
CDR3nt: TGTGCCAGCAGGGCCAGGGTCCTCTCGTCCCAGCATTTT

abundance: -
j_gene: TRBJ2-2
v_gene: TRBV19
d_gene: -
CDR3aa: CASHAWQGTGELFF
CDR3nt: TGTGCCAGTCATGCCTGGCAGGGCACCGGGGAGCTGTTTTTT

abundance: -
j_gene: TRBJ1-5
v_gene: TRBV5-7
d_gene: -
CDR3aa: CASGADQPQHF
CDR3nt: TGTGCCAGCGGGGCCGATCAGCCCCAGCATTTT

abundance: once
j_gene: TRBJ2-7
v_gene: TRBV13
d_gene: TRBD1
CDR3aa: CASSRTGGASSYEQYF
CDR3nt: TGTGCCAGCAGCAGAACAGGGGGCGCCTCCTCCTACGAGCAGTACTTC

abundance: -
j_gene: TRBJ2-1
v_gene: TRBV19
d_gene: -
CDR3aa: CASSPGHSRGNNEQFF
CDR3nt: TGTGCCAGTAGTCCGGGACATAGTAGAGGGAACAATGAGCAGTTCTTC

abundance: -
j_gene: TRBJ2-1
v_gene: TRBV6-5
d_gene: TRBD2
CDR3aa: CASSFGGSSYNEQFF
CDR3nt: TGTGCCAGCAGTTTCGGGGGGAGCTCCTACAATGAGCAGTTCTTC

abundance: -
j_gene: TRBJ1-1
v_gene: TRBV19
d_gene: TRBD1
CDR3aa: CASTFTGGVNTEAFF
CDR3nt: TGTGCCAGTACCTTTACAGGGGGTGTGAACACTGAAGCTTTCTTT

abundance: -
j_gene: TRBJ2-7
v_gene: TRBV4-1
d_gene: TRBD2
CDR3aa: CASSQVQLAGGYEQYF
CDR3nt: TGCGCCAGCAGCCAAGTTCAACTAGCGGGAGGGTACGAGCAGTACTTC

abundance: few
j_gene: TRBJ2-7
v_gene: TRBV28
d_gene: -
CDR3aa: CASSLLVYRAGEQYF
CDR3nt: TGTGCCAGCAGCTTGTTGGTGTACAGGGCAGGCGAGCAGTACTTC

abundance: -
j_gene: TRBJ2-7
v_gene: TRBV4-3
d_gene: TRBD2
CDR3aa: CASSLFSGGPYEQYF
CDR3nt: TGCGCCAGCAGTCTTTTTAGCGGGGGGCCCTACGAGCAGTACTTC

abundance: -
j_gene: TRBJ2-1
v_gene: TRBV27
d_gene: TRBD2
CDR3aa: CASSLIGLATYNEQFF
CDR3nt: TGTGCCAGCAGTTTAATTGGACTAGCGACTTACAATGAGCAGTTCTTC

abundance: -
j_gene: TRBJ2-1
v_gene: TRBV4-3
d_gene: -
CDR3aa: CASSQEPGKAYNEQFF
CDR3nt: TGCGCCAGCAGCCAAGAACCCGGGAAGGCCTACAATGAGCAGTTCTTC

abundance: -
j_gene: TRBJ1-3
v_gene: TRBV30
d_gene: TRBD1
CDR3aa: CAWSSGQGSNTIYF
CDR3nt: TGTGCCTGGAGTTCGGGACAGGGATCGAACACCATATATTTT

abundance: few
j_gene: TRBJ1-5
v_gene: TRBV7-2
d_gene: -
CDR3aa: CASSARRGTDQPQHF
CDR3nt: TGTGCCAGCAGCGCGCGCAGGGGAACGGATCAGCCCCAGCATTTT

abundance: -
j_gene: TRBJ2-3
v_gene: TRBV28
d_gene: -
CDR3aa: CASSLSAGLSTDTQYF
CDR3nt: TGTGCCAGCAGTTTATCGGCGGGCCTAAGCACAGATACGCAGTATTTT

abundance: -
j_gene: TRBJ2-7
v_gene: TRBV19
d_gene: TRBD2
CDR3aa: CASKEREGRLYEQYF
CDR3nt: TGTGCCAGTAAGGAGCGGGAGGGGCGATTATACGAGCAGTACTTC

abundance: -
j_gene: TRBJ2-3
v_gene: TRBV19
d_gene: TRBD1
CDR3aa: CASSPGTGRGTDTQYF
CDR3nt: TGTGCCAGTAGTCCTGGGACAGGGAGGGGCACAGATACGCAGTATTTT

abundance: -
j_gene: TRBJ2-7
v_gene: TRBV20-1
d_gene: -
CDR3aa: CSATPGVEQYF
CDR3nt: TGCAGTGCTACCCCGGGAGTCGAGCAGTACTTC

abundance: -
j_gene: TRBJ1-2
v_gene: TRBV9
d_gene: TRBD1
CDR3aa: CASSVGQGIYGYTF
CDR3nt: TGTGCCAGCAGCGTAGGACAGGGGATCTATGGCTACACCTTC

abundance: once
j_gene: TRBJ1-1
v_gene: TRBV6-5
d_gene: -
CDR3aa: CASSLRGKMNTEAFF
CDR3nt: TGTGCCAGCAGTCTACGAGGGAAAATGAACACTGAAGCTTTCTTT

abundance: once
j_gene: TRBJ1-2
v_gene: TRBV14
d_gene: TRBD1
CDR3aa: CASSRDRDYGYTF
CDR3nt: TGTGCCAGCAGCCGGGACAGGGACTATGGCTACACCTTC

abundance: -
j_gene: TRBJ1-1
v_gene: TRBV23-1
d_gene: -
CDR3aa: CASSQSQGTEAFF
CDR3nt: TGCGCCAGCAGTCAATCCCAGGGCACTGAAGCTTTCTTT

abundance: -
j_gene: TRBJ2-7
v_gene: TRBV6-6
d_gene: -
CDR3aa: CASSYSQTYEQYF
CDR3nt: TGTGCCAGCAGTTACTCTCAAACCTACGAGCAGTACTTC

abundance: once
j_gene: TRBJ2-1
v_gene: TRBV29-1
d_gene: TRBD2
CDR3aa: CSVPRTSGYNEQFF
CDR3nt: TGCAGCGTCCCCAGGACTAGCGGATACAATGAGCAGTTCTTC

abundance: -
j_gene: TRBJ2-1
v_gene: TRBV9
d_gene: -
CDR3aa: CASSVGGSVNSYNEQFF
CDR3nt: TGTGCCAGCAGCGTAGGCGGTAGCGTTAACTCCTACAATGAGCAGTTCTTC

abundance: -
j_gene: TRBJ1-2
v_gene: TRBV5-1
d_gene: TRBD1
CDR3aa: CASSVTGQTYGYTF
CDR3nt: TGCGCCAGCAGCGTAACGGGACAGACCTATGGCTACACCTTC

abundance: once
j_gene: TRBJ2-7
v_gene: TRBV11-2
d_gene: TRBD1
CDR3aa: CASTGTGGRYEQYF
CDR3nt: TGTGCCAGCACCGGGACAGGGGGTCGTTACGAGCAGTACTTC

abundance: -
j_gene: TRBJ1-4
v_gene: TRBV7-2
d_gene: -
CDR3aa: CASSLVGLSTNEKLFF
CDR3nt: TGTGCCAGCAGCTTAGTGGGCCTCTCAACTAATGAAAAACTGTTTTTT

abundance: -
j_gene: TRBJ1-2
v_gene: TRBV28
d_gene: -
CDR3aa: CATTVQDLYGYTF
CDR3nt: TGTGCCACCACAGTTCAGGATCTCTATGGCTACACCTTC

abundance: -
j_gene: TRBJ1-2
v_gene: TRBV27
d_gene: -
CDR3aa: CASSFISLHPGEANYGYTF
CDR3nt: TGTGCCAGCAGTTTTATTAGTCTTCACCCAGGGGAAGCTAACTATGGCTACACCTTC

abundance: -
j_gene: TRBJ2-7
v_gene: TRBV27
d_gene: TRBD1
CDR3aa: CASSPGTGPYEQYF
CDR3nt: TGTGCCAGCAGTCCCGGGACAGGGCCCTACGAGCAGTACTTC